The TCR beta chain under discussion was sequenced for a study of radiotherapy plus CTLA-4 blockade in lung cancer (dated by TCRdb to the late 2010s). Notes on the research overall: Objective responses occurred in 18% of enrolled patients, and over 30% achieved disease control.

Overall study results and their limits: After treatment with radiotherapy and ipilimumab, TCR clones that originated in tumors expanded in peripheral blood. Early dynamic changes in blood T cell clones, together with increased serum interferon-beta after radiation, were reported as the strongest predictors of response.

Libraries were made using the immunoSEQ multiplex PCR assay. Not all clones reach the TCRdb copy of this immuneACCESS table, which keeps in-frame sequences only. Checked studies attribute under half of the gap to unresolved V genes and leave the rest unexplained. The sample table records some 110,000 clones; roughly 77% of these occur just once. The leading ten clones occupy roughly 3.5% of the sample. Focal radiation therapy combined with CTLA-4 blockade (ipilimumab) was tested in patients with chemo-refractory metastatic non-small-cell lung cancer. In regard to this clone: No antigen is known for it. Base quality data are lacking; no much larger clone is found one base away.

As encoded in the germline V gene (reference sequence), CDR1 is LNHDA while CDR2 is SQIVND. The CDR3 numbers 12 residues from cysteine through phenylalanine. Only the CDR3 portion is preserved as DNA: 36 bases, with reading frame beginning at the first base. V loses 2 bases of germline sequence and J loses 7 bases, and the interval between the two ends is 6 bases. This TCR was sampled from a human donor with non-small cell lung cancer that progressed on radiotherapy plus ipilimumab. Some clones in this sample may be carry-over from other donors' samples. The material sequenced was peripheral blood, taken from a patient treated with radiotherapy plus ipilimumab. Here the chain combines TRBV19 and TRBJ2-1, with an unclear D gene assignment. DNA sequence: TGTGCCAGTAGTATAAGCCAGAATGAGCAGTTCTTC. Its translation reads: CASSISQNEQFF.